What follows are 17 T cell receptor beta chains derived from one specimen sequenced in a study of esophageal squamous cell carcinoma under preoperative chemotherapy (dated by TCRdb to 2017 to 2018). The library came from PCR. The sequencer was a HiSeq X Ten. In TCRdb, the public reads were trimmed at Q25 with fastp and aligned with MiXCR, with productive beta chains retained. All rows with the same CDR3 protein become a single entry with the most common DNA and genes. The sample table lists 25,000 to 35,000 distinct CDR3 sequences, 40% to 60% of them with a count of one. The ten top clones hold about an eighth of the sample. In light of the paper, this sample's time point label describes: before preoperative PTX-NDP chemotherapy. Collection of the sample occurred from a patient given preoperative chemotherapy. The receptors were sampled from a human donor with esophageal squamous cell carcinoma. The donor label of this sample is uncertain.

The chain carries TRBV10-3 and TRBJ2-2; 7 nucleotides match TRBD1. The CDR3 is 13 amino acids. With V trimmed by 9 bases and J by 3 bases, 4 bases remained unmatched. CDR1 ENHRY and CDR2 SYGVKD come from the germline V gene. Here the CDR3 DNA reads TGTGCCATTCAGGGGGATGACACCGGGGAGCTGTTTTTT. Translating gives CAIQGDDTGELFF.

This clonotype has ten or more counts. The J gene is TRBJ2-7, the V gene TRBV10-2, with 13 positions matching TRBD2. The V and J ends lost 6 bases and 6 bases, in that order; junction bases with no gene match: 8. The CDR3 covers 15 residues. Looked up from germline, CDR1 is WSHSY and CDR2 is SAAADI. The CDR3 DNA follows: TGCGCCAGCAGCAGGACTAGCGGGAGTTCTGGCGAGCAGTACTTC. Protein product: CASSRTSGSSGEQYF.

This clonotype was seen only a few times. The J gene is TRBJ1-5, the V gene TRBV4-1; 7 positions match TRBD1. The V gene end was trimmed by 1 base and the J gene end by 9 bases; junction bases not matched to a gene: 6. This CDR3 has 14 residues. Germline CDR1 is MGHRA and CDR2 is YSYEKL. The CDR3 sequence is CASSQVTGDSPQHF. CDR3 in DNA: TGCGCCAGCAGCCAAGTAACAGGGGATTCGCCCCAGCATTTT.

For this clonotype: One end of the junction does not line up with germline, which may come from a read error. The chain is built from TRBV7-8 and TRBJ2-3; maybe TRBD2 (6 bases). The CDR3 loop spans 15 amino acids. CDR1 is SGHVS, CDR2 FQNEAQ, per germline. For the CDR3, the DNA is TGTGCCGGGGGGTTAGGCGGGCGTGACACAGAGACGCAGTATTTT. This gives the protein CAGGLGGRDTETQYF.

This clonotype came up many times. The J gene is TRBJ2-1, the V gene TRBV11-2, with D possibly TRBD2 on 5 matching bases. The length of the CDR3 is 13 residues. Germline-derived CDR1 and CDR2 are SGHAT and FQNNGV. V gave up 2 bases and J gave up 9 bases, with 11 bases separating them. This chain's CDR3 is CASSLLGGGEQFF. As DNA, the CDR3 is TGTGCCAGCAGCTTACTAGGAGGTGGTGAGCAGTTCTTC.

Concerning this clonotype itself: Germline and junction disagree at one end, which may indicate a read error. This chain's CDR3 is CARGSGGCGTDTQYF. The CDR3 DNA reads TGTGCCAGGGGTTCCGGGGGCTGTGGCACAGATACGCAGTACTTT. The J gene is TRBJ2-3, the V gene TRBV6-2 or TRBV6-3; D is perhaps TRBD1 or TRBD2 (6 bases each). The length of the CDR3 is 15 residues. The germline CDR1 and CDR2 sequences are MNHEY and SVGEGT.

The chain is built from TRBV27 and TRBJ2-4, with TRBD2 as a possible D gene (5 bases). This CDR3 comprises 17 residues. Per germline, CDR1 MNHEY and CDR2 SMNVEV (reference sequence). The CDR3 sequence is CGCSLYCGRRAQNTQYF. The CDR3 DNA is TGTGGTTGTAGTTTGTATTGCGGGCGCCGGGCCCAAAACACCCAGTACTTC.

This rearrangement joins TRBV6-5 to TRBJ2-2, with D perhaps TRBD1 or TRBD2 (5 bases each). The germline V gene has CDR1 MNHEY and CDR2 SVGAGI. The V end was cut by 2 bases, the J end by 4 bases, with 14 bases between. The length of the CDR3 is 16 residues. CDR3 nucleotide sequence: TGTGCCAGCAGTTACCGGGACGCATCGAGCACCGGGGAGCTGTTTTTT. Amino acids: CASSYRDASSTGELFF.

This clonotype showed up just once. The junction does not match germline at one end; this may be a read error. The J gene is TRBJ2-4, the V gene TRBV27; 7 bases map to TRBD2. This CDR3 has 17 amino acids. CDR1 is MNHEY, CDR2 SMNVEV, per germline (reference sequence). The CDR3 is CASSLGWGGRDQDIQYF. CDR3 DNA sequence: TGTGCCAGCAGTTTAGGTTGGGGGGGTCGTGACCAAGACATCCAGTACTTC.

This clonotype was picked up a small number of times. The V and J genes are TRBV4-1 and TRBJ2-1; a possible D gene is TRBD1 (5 bases). Germline assignment: CDR1 MGHRA and CDR2 YSYEKL. The CDR3 totals 14 residues. Trimming shortened V by 1 base and J by 4 bases, and 8 bases separated the two germline ends. The CDR3 region has the DNA TGCGCCAGCAGCCAAGTAAGGGGTTACAATGAGCAGTTCTTC. This codes for CASSQVRGYNEQFF.

This clonotype was detected only a few times. This chain links TRBV12-3 or TRBV12-4 with TRBJ2-5; TRBD2 agrees at 8 bases. This CDR3 comprises 15 residues. The ends lost 6 bases at V and 2 bases at J; junction bases unmatched: 8. CDR3 region: CASRRTTSGQETQYF. As DNA, the CDR3 is TGTGCCAGCAGACGGACAACTAGCGGACAAGAGACCCAGTACTTC.

The chain combines TRBV6-5 with TRBJ2-2; D may be TRBD1 (6 bases). Germline V gene data show CDR1 as MNHEY and CDR2 as SVGAGI. CDR3 length: 16 amino acids. Trimming removed 2 bases at V and 13 bases at J, with 23 bases between. CDR3 sequence: CASSYLGTQNTGALFF. Here the CDR3 DNA reads TGTGCCAGCAGTTACCTCGGGACACAAAACACCGGTGCGCTGTTTTTT.

On this clonotype: At one end, the junction sequence differs from germline, possibly due to a read error. V is TRBV7-2 and J is TRBJ2-4; 8 bases are shared with TRBD1. Germline V gives CDR1 SGHTA, CDR2 FQGNSA. CDR3 length: 16 amino acids. The CDR3 nucleotides read TGTGCTAGCAGGGGGCCCGGGCGGCGTGACCAAAACACCCAGTACTTC. This encodes CASRGPGRRDQNTQYF.

This clonotype was recorded a few times. J is TRBJ2-1 and V is TRBV12-3 or TRBV12-4; D unclear. The V gene lost 1 base and the J gene lost 10 bases, with 11 bases spanning the gap. CDR3 size: 13 residues. The CDR3 is CASSLDGRREQFF. In nucleotides, the CDR3 is TGTGCCAGCAGTTTAGACGGGCGGCGCGAGCAGTTCTTC.

This clonotype was detected a few times. The DNA for the CDR3 is TGTGCCAGCAGCTTATTTCCGGGACTAGCGGGAGGGCCAGATACGCAGTATTTT. This gives the protein CASSLFPGLAGGPDTQYF. This chain joins TRBV7-9 and TRBJ2-3; 16 bases map to TRBD2. Germline values: CDR1 SEHNR, CDR2 FQNEAQ (reference sequence). With 2 bases clipped from V and 4 bases from J, the junction kept 6 bases outside the gene matches. The CDR3 is made up of 18 amino acids.

This clonotype came up once. The chain combines TRBV11-2 with TRBJ2-6; 7 bases are shared with TRBD1. With 4 bases clipped from V and 0 bases from J, the junction kept 12 bases outside the gene matches. The CDR3 length is 19 residues. CDR1 and CDR2 (germline): SGHAT, FQNNGV. The CDR3 DNA sequence: TGTGCCAGCAGCTCTAGACAGGGCCGACGGGGCTCTGGGGCCAACGTCCTGACTTTC. This encodes CASSSRQGRRGSGANVLTF. Looking up the rest from reference TRBV11-2 and TRBJ2-6 gives the full variable domain: EAGVAQSPRYKIIEKRQSVAFWCNPISGHATLYWYQQILGQGPKLLIQFQNNGVVDDSQLPKDRFSAERLKGVDSTLKIQPAKLEDSAVYLCASSSRQGRRGSGANVLTFGAGSRLTVL.

This clonotype was counted at least ten times. This chain uses TRBV4-1 with TRBJ2-1; 9 nucleotides match TRBD2. V lost 0 bases, J lost 9 bases, and 9 bases stayed unmatched. The CDR3 spans 16 residues. Germline V lookup: CDR1 MGHRA, CDR2 YSYEKL. The CDR3 loop reads CASSQDEGGRAPEQFF. CDR3 in DNA: TGCGCCAGCAGCCAAGATGAAGGCGGGAGGGCCCCTGAGCAGTTCTTC.